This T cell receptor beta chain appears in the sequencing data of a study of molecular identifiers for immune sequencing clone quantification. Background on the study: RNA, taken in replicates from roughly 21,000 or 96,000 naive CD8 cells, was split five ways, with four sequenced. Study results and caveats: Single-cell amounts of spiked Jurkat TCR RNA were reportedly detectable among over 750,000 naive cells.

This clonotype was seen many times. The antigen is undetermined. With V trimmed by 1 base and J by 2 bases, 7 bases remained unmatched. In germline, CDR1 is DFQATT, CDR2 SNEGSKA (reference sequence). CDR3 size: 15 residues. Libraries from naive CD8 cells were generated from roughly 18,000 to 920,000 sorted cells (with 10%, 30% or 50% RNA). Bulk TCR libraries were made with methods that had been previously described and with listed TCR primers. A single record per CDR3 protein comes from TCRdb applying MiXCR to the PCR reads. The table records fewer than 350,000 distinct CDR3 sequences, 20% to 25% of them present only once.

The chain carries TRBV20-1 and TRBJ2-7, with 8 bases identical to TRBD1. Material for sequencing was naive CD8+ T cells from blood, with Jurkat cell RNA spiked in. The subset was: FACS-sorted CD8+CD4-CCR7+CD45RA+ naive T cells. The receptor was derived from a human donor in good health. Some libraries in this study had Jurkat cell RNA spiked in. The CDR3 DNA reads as TGCAGTGCTAGAGTTGGGCAGGGGGCTACCTACGAGCAGTACTTC. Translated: CSARVGQGATYEQYF.